This T cell receptor (beta chain) was observed in a study of regulatory T cells in long-lasting Graves disease. For the study at large: With positive TSH receptor antibodies and over 5 years of antithyroid drugs, Graves' disease was considered persistent.

Findings and limits, study-wide: Public clonotype sharing was higher in persistent than newly diagnosed patients. Limited sample numbers may have lowered accuracy.

Described time point: persistent/refractory GD, antithyroid drugs over 5 years with positive TRAb. The TCR library used RNA extracted from PBMCs. Arm-PCR of CDR3 regions with iRepertoire HTBI primers generated TCR beta libraries. Source study methods: Across samples, 60 or so TRBV and some 14 TRBJ segments were found. TCRdb re-derived calls from the multiplex PCR reads in MiXCR, one entry per CDR3 protein. TCRdb's processing, not the study's, gives the V and J calls here. Seen here are 420,000 or so distinct CDR3 sequences, 20% to 25% observed once, and the top ten hold roughly 26%. This clonotype appeared a few times. Its cognate antigen is unknown. The length of the CDR3 is 13 residues. Between the trimmed V and J ends, which lost 5 bases and 4 bases, there was a span of 12 bases. CDR1 and CDR2 (germline): DFQATT, SNEGSKA (reference sequence).

This material consisted of peripheral blood mononuclear cells (PBMCs), taken when the disease was refractory, from a patient treated with antithyroid drugs. This TCR was sampled from a female donor with Graves disease. V is TRBV20-1 and J is TRBJ1-5, with D possibly being TRBD1 (6 bases). The CDR3 DNA reads as TGCAGTGCTGCACAGGGACGGAATCAGCCCCAGCATTTT. This gives the protein CSAAQGRNQPQHF.